This TCR beta chain was obtained from a study of T cell repertoires in cytomegalovirus infection (dated by TCRdb to 2018 to 2020). With regard to the full study: The HLA type of each donor mattered for the analysis, because public TCR beta signatures pointed to carriage of CMV infection along with the matching HLA type.

Sequenced on an Illumina HiSeq 1500. TCRdb cleaned the public reads at Q25 with fastp, built clones with MiXCR and kept in-frame beta chains. Entries that share a CDR3 protein sequence are merged under the most common genes and DNA. This sample has some 150,000 distinct CDR3 sequences in its table, and about a quarter of those were observed once. The top ten clonotypes cover 10% to 11% of the sample. CDR1 is given as MNHEY and CDR2 as SVGAGI, both from the germline V gene. The CDR3 numbers 14 residues from cysteine through phenylalanine. The only DNA kept is the CDR3, 42 bases in frame from the first base. V is reduced by 8 bases and J by 0 bases, leaving a spacing of 8 bases between them. What the authors observed across the whole study: The ex vivo response was dominated by HLA-C-restricted CMV-specific TCR beta clonotypes, which also provided the single most frequent clonotype in two of eight donors. In both this cohort and an independent cohort of more than 350 donors, the cumulative frequency of public TCR beta family members distinguished carriers of CMV infection plus the relevant HLA type.

This clonotype was found a few times. The antigen this receptor binds is unknown. Per-nucleotide qualities are absent, and no much larger clonotype sits a single base away. Recombination linked TRBV6-5 to TRBJ1-6; no D gene can be assigned with confidence. The source material was PBMCs. This receptor was taken from a human donor in good health (CMV status not recorded). Some clones in this sample may be carry-over from other donors' samples. The CDR3 protein is CASQASSYNSPLHF. The DNA reads TGTGCCAGCCAGGCGAGCTCCTATAATTCACCCCTCCACTTT.